The 5 T cell receptor beta chains presented below share a single source sample, sequenced in a study of CD8+ T cells in alopecia areata. Sequencing relied on a cDNA template that was reverse transcribed from extracted RNA. Clones were read by immunoSEQ multiplex PCR, and TCRdb kept only the in-frame ones, dropping some. The sample records under 150,000 clones, approximately 60% being singletons. Documented treatment: oral pan-JAK inhibitor, 5-10 mg twice daily. The input for sequencing was CD4+ T cells sorted from blood, taken at week 4, from a patient treated with tofacitinib. These receptors were collected from a human donor with alopecia areata.

This clone was seen more than once but under ten times. The chain carries TRBV29-1 and TRBJ1-1; no clear D gene. This CDR3 spans 14 amino acids. In germline, CDR1 is SQVTM, CDR2 ANQGSEA. V was clipped by 2 bases and J by 2 bases, with 12 bases between them. In DNA form, the CDR3 reads TGCAGCGTTGAATACCGTAGGAGTAACACTGAAGCTTTCTTT. It specifies CSVEYRRSNTEAFF. The full variable domain, with the rest looked up from reference TRBV29-1 and TRBJ1-1, is SAVISQKPSRDICQRGTSLTIQCQVDSQVTMMFWYRQQPGQSLTLIATANQGSEATYESGFVIDKFPISRPNLTFSTLTVSNMSPEDSSIYLCSVEYRRSNTEAFFGQGTRLTVV.

The sample holds a few counts of this clone. The same CDR3 can be traced to other DNA sequences in this sample. The rearrangement joins TRBV29-1 to TRBJ2-5; D is unclear. The V and J ends lost 4 bases and 2 bases respectively, with 8 bases between them. Per the germline V gene, CDR1 is SQVTM and CDR2 is ANQGSEA. This CDR3 is built from 12 residues. The CDR3 coding sequence is TGCAGCGTTGTAGGATTACAAGAGACCCAGTACTTC. Translating gives CSVVGLQETQYF. Together with reference TRBV29-1 and TRBJ2-5, the CDR3 gives the full variable domain: SAVISQKPSRDICQRGTSLTIQCQVDSQVTMMFWYRQQPGQSLTLIATANQGSEATYESGFVIDKFPISRPNLTFSTLTVSNMSPEDSSIYLCSVVGLQETQYFGPGTRLLVL.

This clone was detected only a few times. The rearrangement uses TRBV5-1 and TRBJ1-1, with TRBD1 matching 7 bases. The ends lost 4 bases at V and 0 bases at J; junction bases unmatched: 9. CDR1 and CDR2 from the germline V gene are SGHRS and YFSETQ. The CDR3 is 16 residues long. The CDR3 region has the DNA TGCGCCAGCAGCAAGGACAGGATGAGGTTGAACACTGAAGCTTTCTTT. Its protein product is CASSKDRMRLNTEAFF.

The rearrangement joins TRBV7-3 to TRBJ2-1; 10 bases agree with TRBD2. The CDR3 loop spans 14 amino acids. V was clipped by 5 bases and J by 6 bases; unmatched bases: 4. CDR1 SGHTA and CDR2 FQGTGA come from the germline V gene. CDR3 in amino acids: CASSPGLASNEQFF. The DNA of the CDR3 is TGTGCCAGCAGCCCGGGACTAGCGTCCAATGAGCAGTTCTTC.

The chain is built from TRBV30 and TRBJ2-7, with unresolved D. Germline V gene data show CDR1 as GTSNPN and CDR2 as SVGIG (reference sequence). This CDR3 spans 12 amino acids. With 2 bases removed from V and 6 bases from J, the gap between germline ends came to 11 bases. CDR3 loop: CAWSPRAAEQYF. CDR3 sequence (DNA): TGTGCCTGGAGTCCTAGGGCTGCCGAGCAGTACTTC.